This T cell receptor (beta chain) was obtained from a study of T cell repertoires in cytomegalovirus infection. TCRdb processed the reads anew with MiXCR; each CDR3 protein has one entry. The table lists some 300,000 distinct CDR3 sequences, roughly 15% of them singletons. This clonotype was detected ten times or more. CDR1 and CDR2 (germline): MNHEY, SMNVEV (reference sequence). V shed 5 bases and J shed 2 bases, with 18 bases lying between them. The CDR3 is made up of 16 amino acids. This TCR came from a human donor in good health (CMV status not recorded). Some clones in this sample may be carry-over from other donors' samples. The chain combines TRBV27 with TRBJ1-1; D remains unclear. Source material: PBMCs. The CDR3 is CASSPPPGKRNTEAFF. The DNA for the CDR3 is TGTGCCAGCAGTCCTCCCCCGGGGAAAAGAAACACTGAAGCTTTCTTT.